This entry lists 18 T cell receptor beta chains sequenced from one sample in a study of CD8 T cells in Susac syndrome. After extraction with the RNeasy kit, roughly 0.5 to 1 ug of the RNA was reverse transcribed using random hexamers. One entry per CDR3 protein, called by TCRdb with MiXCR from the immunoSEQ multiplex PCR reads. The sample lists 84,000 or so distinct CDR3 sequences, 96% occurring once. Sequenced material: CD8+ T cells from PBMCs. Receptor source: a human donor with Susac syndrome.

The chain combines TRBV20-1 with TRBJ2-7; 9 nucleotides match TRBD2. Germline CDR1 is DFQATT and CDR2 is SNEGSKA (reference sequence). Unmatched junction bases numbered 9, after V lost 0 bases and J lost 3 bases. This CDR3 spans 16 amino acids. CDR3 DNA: TGCAGTGCTAGAGAAGCCGGGACTAGCTGGAACTACGAGCAGTACTTC. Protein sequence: CSAREAGTSWNYEQYF.

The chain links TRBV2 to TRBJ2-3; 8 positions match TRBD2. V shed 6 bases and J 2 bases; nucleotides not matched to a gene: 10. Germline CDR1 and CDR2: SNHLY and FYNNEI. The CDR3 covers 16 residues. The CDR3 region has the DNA TGTGCCAGCAGACTTAGCGGGGACCGTTTCACAGATACGCAGTATTTT. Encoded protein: CASRLSGDRFTDTQYF. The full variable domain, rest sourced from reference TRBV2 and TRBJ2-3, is EPEVTQTPSHQVTQMGQEVILRCVPISNHLYFYWYRQILGQKVEFLVSFYNNEISEKSEIFDDQFSVERPDGSNFTLKIRSTKLEDSAMYFCASRLSGDRFTDTQYFGPGTRLTVL.

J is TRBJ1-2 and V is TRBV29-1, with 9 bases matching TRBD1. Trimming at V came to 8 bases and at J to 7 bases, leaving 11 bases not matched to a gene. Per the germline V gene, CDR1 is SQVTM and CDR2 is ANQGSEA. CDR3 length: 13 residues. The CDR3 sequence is CSTSQGARSGYTF. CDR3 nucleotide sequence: TGCAGCACCTCACAGGGGGCGAGGTCTGGCTACACCTTC. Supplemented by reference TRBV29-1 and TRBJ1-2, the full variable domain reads SAVISQKPSRDICQRGTSLTIQCQVDSQVTMMFWYRQQPGQSLTLIATANQGSEATYESGFVIDKFPISRPNLTFSTLTVSNMSPEDSSIYLCSTSQGARSGYTFGSGTRLTVV.

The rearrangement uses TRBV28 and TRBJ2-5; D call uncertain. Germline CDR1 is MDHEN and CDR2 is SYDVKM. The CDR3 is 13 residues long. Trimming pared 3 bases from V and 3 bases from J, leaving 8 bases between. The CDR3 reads CASSFGVEETQYF. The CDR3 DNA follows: TGTGCCAGCAGTTTTGGAGTAGAAGAGACCCAGTACTTC.

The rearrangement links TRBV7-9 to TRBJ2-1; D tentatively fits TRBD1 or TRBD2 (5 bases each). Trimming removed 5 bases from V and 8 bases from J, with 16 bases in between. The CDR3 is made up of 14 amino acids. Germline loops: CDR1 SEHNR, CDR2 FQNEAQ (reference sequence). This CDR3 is CASSPPGPAHEQFF. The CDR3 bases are TGTGCCAGCAGCCCCCCGGGACCAGCGCATGAGCAGTTCTTC.

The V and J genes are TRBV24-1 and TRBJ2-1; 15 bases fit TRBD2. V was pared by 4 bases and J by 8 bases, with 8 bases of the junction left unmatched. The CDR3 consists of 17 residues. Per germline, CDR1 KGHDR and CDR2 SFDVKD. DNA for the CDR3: TGTGCCACCAGTGACCTCAGGACTAGCGGGAGGGTCGATGAGCAGTTCTTC. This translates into CATSDLRTSGRVDEQFF.

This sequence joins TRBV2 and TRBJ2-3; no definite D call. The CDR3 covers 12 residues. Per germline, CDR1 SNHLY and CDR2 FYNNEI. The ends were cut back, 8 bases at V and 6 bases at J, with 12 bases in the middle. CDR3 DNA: TGTGCCAGCCGCACCCCTATGGATACGCAGTATTTT. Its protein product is CASRTPMDTQYF.

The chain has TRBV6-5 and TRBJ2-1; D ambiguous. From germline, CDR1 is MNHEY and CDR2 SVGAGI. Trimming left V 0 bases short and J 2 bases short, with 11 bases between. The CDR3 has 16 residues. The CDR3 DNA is TGTGCCAGCAGTTACTCGGGTTGGCGGACCTACAATGAGCAGTTCTTC. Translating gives CASSYSGWRTYNEQFF.

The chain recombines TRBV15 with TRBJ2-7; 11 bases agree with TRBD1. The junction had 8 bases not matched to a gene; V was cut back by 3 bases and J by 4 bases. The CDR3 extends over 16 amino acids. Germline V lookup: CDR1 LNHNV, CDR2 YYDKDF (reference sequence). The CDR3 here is CATSRERDRGLYEQYF. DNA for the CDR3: TGTGCCACCAGCAGGGAGAGGGACAGGGGGTTGTACGAGCAGTACTTC.

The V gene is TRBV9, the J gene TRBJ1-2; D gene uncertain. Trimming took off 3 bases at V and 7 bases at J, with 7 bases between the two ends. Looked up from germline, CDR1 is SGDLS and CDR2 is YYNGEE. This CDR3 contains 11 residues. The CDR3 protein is CASSGARGYTF. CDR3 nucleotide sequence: TGTGCCAGCAGCGGAGCGCGTGGCTACACCTTC.

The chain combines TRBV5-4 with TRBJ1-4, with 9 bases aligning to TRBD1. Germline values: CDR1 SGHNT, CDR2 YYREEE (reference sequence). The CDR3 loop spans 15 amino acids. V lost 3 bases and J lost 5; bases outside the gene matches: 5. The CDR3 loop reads CASSYVGQGNEKLFF. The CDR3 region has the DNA TGTGCCAGCAGCTACGTAGGACAGGGGAATGAAAAACTGTTTTTT.

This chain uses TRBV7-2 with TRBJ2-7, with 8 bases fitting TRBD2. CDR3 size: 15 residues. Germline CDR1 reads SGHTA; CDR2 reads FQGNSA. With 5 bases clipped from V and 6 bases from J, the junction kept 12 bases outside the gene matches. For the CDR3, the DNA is TGTGCCAGCAGCGACGGGACTAGACCTCCTGGCGAGCAGTACTTC. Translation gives CASSDGTRPPGEQYF. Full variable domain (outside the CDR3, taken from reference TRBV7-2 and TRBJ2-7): GAGVSQSPSNKVTEKGKDVELRCDPISGHTALYWYRQSLGQGLEFLIYFQGNSAPDKSGLPSDRFSAERTGGSVSTLTIQRTQQEDSAVYLCASSDGTRPPGEQYFGPGTRLTVT.

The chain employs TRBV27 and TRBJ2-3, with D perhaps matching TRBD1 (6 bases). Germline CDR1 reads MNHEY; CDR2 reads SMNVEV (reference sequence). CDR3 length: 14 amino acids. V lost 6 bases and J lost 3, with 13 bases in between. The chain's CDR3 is CASSWGTSTDTQYF. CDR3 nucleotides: TGTGCCAGCAGCTGGGGGACATCGACAGATACGCAGTATTTT.

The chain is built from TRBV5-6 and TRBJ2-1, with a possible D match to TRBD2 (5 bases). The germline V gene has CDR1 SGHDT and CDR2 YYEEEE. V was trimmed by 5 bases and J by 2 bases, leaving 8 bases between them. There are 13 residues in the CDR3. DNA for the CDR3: TGTGCCAGCAGTGACGGGACCTACAATGAGCAGTTCTTC. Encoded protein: CASSDGTYNEQFF.

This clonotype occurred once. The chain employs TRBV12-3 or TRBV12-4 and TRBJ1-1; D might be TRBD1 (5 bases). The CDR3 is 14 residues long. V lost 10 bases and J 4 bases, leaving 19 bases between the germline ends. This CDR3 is CATALGGSGTEAFF. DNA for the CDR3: TGTGCCACCGCCCTGGGGGGGTCGGGCACTGAAGCTTTCTTT.

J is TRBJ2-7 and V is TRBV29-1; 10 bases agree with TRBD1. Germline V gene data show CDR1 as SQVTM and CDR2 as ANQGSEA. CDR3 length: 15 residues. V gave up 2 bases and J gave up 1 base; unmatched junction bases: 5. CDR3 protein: CSVERRDRGSYEQYF. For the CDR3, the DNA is TGCAGCGTTGAACGCCGGGACAGGGGTTCCTACGAGCAGTACTTC.

CDR3 DNA: TGTGCCAGCTCACCACCATCAGCGGGGGAAGAGACCCAGTACTTC. Translation: CASSPPSAGEETQYF. The rearrangement joins TRBV18 to TRBJ2-5; the match to TRBD2 covers 8 bases. The V segment lost 0 bases and the J segment 3 bases; nucleotides outside the gene matches: 3. The CDR3 has 15 residues. Germline V CDR1 and CDR2: KGHSH, LQKENI.

CDR3 amino acids: CASSLGVARNRGEEFGFF. In DNA, the CDR3 is TGTGCCAGCAGCTTAGGAGTCGCCCGAAATAGGGGGGAAGAGTTTGGGTTCTTC. V gene TRBV7-8 combines with J gene TRBJ2-1; D possibly matches TRBD1 or TRBD2 (6 bases each). This CDR3 has 18 amino acids. Looked up from germline, CDR1 is SGHVS and CDR2 is FQNEAQ. V gave up 1 base and J gave up 15 bases, with 31 bases separating them.